The clone carrying this T cell receptor (beta chain) was observed at least ten times. The data were taken from a study of identical twins. The length of the CDR3 is 13 residues. V was cut by 5 bases and J by 5 bases, with 9 bases left in between. Germline V CDR1 and CDR2: SEHNR, FQNEAQ (reference sequence). TCRdb ran MiXCR on the 5' RACE reads and lists one entry per CDR3 protein. The profile shows about 250,000 distinct CDR3 sequences, 7% to 8.5% of them singletons. This sample also belongs to another study, concerning yellow fever vaccine responses in identical twins.

Sequenced: CD8+ T cells sorted from blood. The chain is built from TRBV7-9 and TRBJ1-4; D perhaps matches TRBD1 (6 bases). The receptor's source is a woman under 30 in good health. CDR3 region: CASSQGRNEKLFF. The CDR3 nucleotides are TGTGCCAGCAGCCAGGGGCGCAATGAAAAACTGTTTTTT.